This T cell receptor beta chain was identified in a study of blood T cell repertoires in COVID-19. Germline V CDR1 and CDR2: GTSNPN, SVGIG (reference sequence). With 2 bases clipped from V and 3 bases from J, the junction kept 3 bases outside the gene matches. There are 14 residues in the CDR3. Per the study methods: Amplification from reference gene primers served as the basis for estimated nucleated cell counts. Repertoires were generated with immunoSEQ multiplex PCR, while TCRdb's copy carries only in-frame clones and drops some. V, J and clone size reflect that table, while D and trimming were determined from the DNA. The sample lists some 57,000 clones, 91% occurring once.

This TCR was sampled from a man over 45 with active COVID-19. Material: peripheral blood. The rearrangement joins TRBV30 to TRBJ1-4, with 7 bases fitting TRBD1. The CDR3 sequence is CAWSLRGSNEKLFF. Here the CDR3 DNA reads TGTGCCTGGAGTCTCAGGGGGTCTAATGAAAAACTGTTTTTT.